Ten or more counts support the clone carrying this T cell receptor beta chain. Only healthy Caucasians were enrolled as donors. This entry is derived from a study of identical twins. Between the trimmed V and J ends, which lost 6 bases and 5 bases, there was a span of 10 bases. Germline CDR1 and CDR2: SQVTM and ANQGSEA. CDR3 size: 11 residues. TCRdb re-derived calls from the 5' RACE reads in MiXCR, one entry per CDR3 protein. The profile shows approximately 260,000 distinct CDR3 sequences, around 8% of them singletons. The same data also went into a second study, on yellow fever vaccine responses in identical twins.

V gene TRBV29-1 combines with J gene TRBJ1-2; D call uncertain. Sequences were obtained from CD8+ T cells sorted from blood. The receptor was isolated from a woman under 30 in good health. The CDR3 coding sequence is TGCAGCGTCGCGGAGGAATATGGCTACACCTTC. It is translated as CSVAEEYGYTF.